This T cell receptor beta chain was captured in a study of blood T cell repertoires in COVID-19. Data came from immunoSEQ multiplex PCR; TCRdb stores just in-frame clones and leaves some out. Among fewer than 200,000 clones listed, around 83% were seen once. Enrolled during active infection, Seattle patients were then followed longitudinally. Germline CDR1 and CDR2: ENHRY and SYGVKD. The CDR3 contains 15 residues. V gave up 6 bases and J gave up 0 bases; unmatched junction bases: 7. Sequenced: peripheral blood. This chain links TRBV10-3 with TRBJ1-2, with 7 bases that match TRBD1. The sequence came from an older woman with COVID-19, enrolled during active disease. CDR3 coding DNA: TGTGCCATCAGCCAACTTGGACAGGCTAACTATGGCTACACCTTC. Encoded protein: CAISQLGQANYGYTF.